Listed below are T cell receptor beta chains from one sample, sequenced in a study of PD-1 blockade in classical Hodgkin lymphoma. The protocol was immunoSEQ multiplex PCR, while the TCRdb copy is restricted to in-frame clones and leaves out a portion. The sample yields 30,000 to 35,000 clones, under 90% seen once. The sample here was CD4+ T cells from blood, taken before the fourth cycle of nivolumab. The receptors originated from a human donor with classical Hodgkin lymphoma. Each CDR3 is given with its conserved first and last residue. A D gene is named only where the DNA matches it firmly. Only part of the rows carry a size: once, few, many, or a class if the clone is expanded.

-	TRBJ1-1	-	TRBV9	TGTGCCAGCAGCCCAAGACTAGGGGTGAACACTGAAGCTTTCTTT	CASSPRLGVNTEAFF
once	TRBJ1-6	-	TRBV18	TGTGCCAGCTCACCGAGGGCAGAGTTTAATTCACCCCTCCACTTT	CASSPRAEFNSPLHF
-	TRBJ1-1	-	TRBV29-1	TGCAGCGCCGGGGTCCGGGCGGCAGGGCATGTGAACACTGAAGCTTTCTTT	CSAGVRAAGHVNTEAFF
-	TRBJ1-2	-	TRBV10-1	TGCGCCAGCAGTGAGTCGAACGGACCGGCGGTACGAGGCTACACCTTC	CASSESNGPAVRGYTF
-	TRBJ2-7	-	TRBV5-6	TGTGCCAGCAGCTCCCACCAGGAGCAGTACTTC	CASSSHQEQYF
-	TRBJ1-1	TRBD1	TRBV28	TGTGCCAGCAGTTACCCCCCCCTCCCCGACAGGGGGGCCACTGAAGCTTTCTTT	CASSYPPLPDRGATEAFF
-	TRBJ2-1	TRBD1	TRBV10-3	TGTGCCATCAGAGGGGACAGCGGCGGAGATGAGCAGTTCTTC	CAIRGDSGGDEQFF
-	TRBJ2-5	-	TRBV5-1	TGCGCCAGCAGCTCGCCAATCAGGGAGGCCTTTCTGAAGACCCAGTACTTC	CASSSPIREAFLKTQYF
-	TRBJ1-1	-	TRBV6-1	TGTGCCAGCATACGAACCAGGGGTGGGACTGAAGCTTTCTTT	CASIRTRGGTEAFF
-	TRBJ1-1	-	TRBV7-9	TGTGCCACCGGTCCCGGGAGTCGTAACACTGAAGCTTTCTTT	CATGPGSRNTEAFF
-	TRBJ2-7	TRBD2	TRBV7-2	TGTGCCAGCAGCCCTCAGCGGGGGGCCGCGGGGCAGTACTTC	CASSPQRGAAGQYF
-	TRBJ1-2	-	TRBV11-1	TGTGCCAGCAGCGGGACGAACTATGGCTACACCTTC	CASSGTNYGYTF
few	TRBJ1-2	TRBD1	TRBV29-1	TGCAGCGTTCTCAGGGGGGGACAGGGGGCTGCAAGACATGGCTACACCTTC	CSVLRGGQGAARHGYTF
few	TRBJ2-7	-	TRBV11-2	TGTGCCAGCAGCTCAACATCCTGGGGGACACCGAGCTCCTACGAGCAGTACTTC	CASSSTSWGTPSSYEQYF
-	TRBJ2-7	-	TRBV30	TGTGCCTGGAGTGTATCGTCGACGGCGGCAGAGCAGTACTTC	CAWSVSSTAAEQYF
-	TRBJ2-3	TRBD2	TRBV6-5	TGTGCCAGCAGGAGAGCGGGGGACACAGATACGCAGTATTTT	CASRRAGDTDTQYF
-	TRBJ1-1	-	TRBV7-8	TGTGCCAGCAGCCCCTGGGTCAGGGATCGGACTGAAGCTTTCTTT	CASSPWVRDRTEAFF
-	TRBJ2-1	-	TRBV7-3	TGTGCCAGCAGCTTGGGGATGGATGAGCAGTTCTTC	CASSLGMDEQFF
-	TRBJ1-1	-	TRBV28	TGTGCCAGCAGTTTTTCCCGAATGAACACTGAAGCTTTCTTT	CASSFSRMNTEAFF
-	TRBJ2-7	-	TRBV5-5	TGTGCCAGCAGCTTGGGGGGGCAGGGGAACGAGCAGTACTTC	CASSLGGQGNEQYF
-	TRBJ1-5	TRBD1	TRBV5-1	TGCGCCAGCAGGCTGACAGGGGGCAATCAGCCCCAGCATTTT	CASRLTGGNQPQHF
-	TRBJ1-1	-	TRBV9	TGTGCCAGCAGCGTAGTCAGGGGAGTGAACACTGAAGCTTTCTTT	CASSVVRGVNTEAFF